Each of the 14 T cell receptor beta chains below was sequenced from the same sample in a study of CD8 T cells in Susac syndrome. It was with random hexamers that about 0.45 to 1 ug RNA was reverse transcribed. TCRdb re-called the immunoSEQ multiplex PCR reads through MiXCR, storing one row per CDR3 protein. The sample contains approximately 120,000 distinct CDR3 sequences, around 95% of which appear only once. The sequenced sample consisted of CD4+ T cells from PBMCs. Source of these receptors: a human donor in good health.

CDR3: CASRDREETQYF. The CDR3 region has the DNA TGTGCCAGCAGGGACAGGGAAGAGACCCAGTACTTC. V gene TRBV2 combines with J gene TRBJ2-5; 8 bases are shared with TRBD1. Germline trimming cut 6 bases from V and 3 bases from J; bases unmatched to any gene: 0. This CDR3 is 12 amino acids long. Germline V CDR1 and CDR2: SNHLY, FYNNEI.

The rearrangement joins TRBV9 to TRBJ2-1; 8 nucleotides align to TRBD2. The germline CDR1 and CDR2 sequences are SGDLS and YYNGEE. This CDR3 contains 15 residues. Losses at the gene ends were 5 bases for V and 2 bases for J; bases not matched to a gene: 6. The CDR3 is CASSKAGAAYNEQFF. DNA for the CDR3: TGTGCCAGCAGTAAAGCGGGAGCGGCCTACAATGAGCAGTTCTTC. The full variable domain, in which reference TRBV9 and TRBJ2-1 provide the parts outside the CDR3, is DSGVTQTPKHLITATGQRVTLRCSPRSGDLSVYWYQQSLDQGLQFLIQYYNGEERAKGNILERFSAQQFPDLHSELNLSSLELGDSALYFCASSKAGAAYNEQFFGPGTRLTVL.

CDR3 loop: CASSQDSGQGLYEQYF. CDR3 DNA sequence: TGTGCCAGCAGCCAAGATTCGGGACAGGGGCTCTACGAGCAGTACTTC. The V call is TRBV3-1, the J call TRBJ2-7; 10 bases map to TRBD1. V was pared by 0 bases and J by 3 bases, with 5 bases of the junction left unmatched. Germline CDR1 reads LGHDT; CDR2 reads YNNKEL (reference sequence). CDR3 length: 16 amino acids.

The chain links TRBV7-2 to TRBJ2-4; a possible D gene is TRBD2 (7 bases). Germline V gene lookup returns CDR1 SGHTA and CDR2 FQGNSA. The CDR3 is made up of 15 amino acids. With 4 bases removed from V and 7 bases from J, the gap between germline ends came to 17 bases. CDR3 DNA: TGTGCCAGCAGCTCCCGTAGGGGGGGGAGGAACATTCAGTACTTC. Translating gives CASSSRRGGRNIQYF.

V is TRBV2 and J is TRBJ1-2, with a tentative D call TRBD1 (6 bases). V lost 6 bases and J lost 2, with 13 bases in between. CDR3 length: 14 amino acids. Germline V gives CDR1 SNHLY, CDR2 FYNNEI. The CDR3 DNA is TGTGCCAGCAGCTTCACAGGGACCAACTATGGCTACACCTTC. Amino acids: CASSFTGTNYGYTF.

CDR3 residues: CASRLLAEDKNIQYF. The CDR3 DNA follows: TGCGCCAGCAGACTACTAGCGGAGGACAAAAACATTCAGTACTTC. The rearrangement links TRBV5-1 to TRBJ2-4, with 8 bases matching TRBD2. Per the germline V gene, CDR1 is SGHRS and CDR2 is YFSETQ. Trimming removed 5 bases from V and 3 bases from J; junction bases left unmatched: 7. The CDR3 loop spans 15 amino acids.

The genes are TRBV29-1 and TRBJ1-2, with a possible D match to TRBD1 (6 bases). Trimming shortened V by 5 bases and J by 4 bases, and 11 bases separated the two germline ends. The CDR3 is made up of 12 amino acids. The germline V gene encodes CDR1 SQVTM and CDR2 ANQGSEA. CDR3 sequence: CSVWGQPYGYTF. As DNA, the CDR3 is TGCAGCGTTTGGGGGCAGCCCTATGGCTACACCTTC. The full variable domain, in which reference TRBV29-1 and TRBJ1-2 provide the parts outside the CDR3, is SAVISQKPSRDICQRGTSLTIQCQVDSQVTMMFWYRQQPGQSLTLIATANQGSEATYESGFVIDKFPISRPNLTFSTLTVSNMSPEDSSIYLCSVWGQPYGYTFGSGTRLTVV.

This clonotype was seen only once. V is TRBV29-1 and J is TRBJ1-1; no clear D. This CDR3 spans 10 amino acids. The V gene lost 5 bases and the J gene lost 10 bases, with 11 bases spanning the gap. Germline assignment: CDR1 SQVTM and CDR2 ANQGSEA. CDR3 coding DNA: TGCAGCGTTTTTGCGATGGGAGCTTTCTTT. The encoded protein is CSVFAMGAFF.

CDR3 loop: CASSLRSPTQYF. The CDR3 DNA reads TGTGCCAGCAGCTTACGAAGCCCTACGCAGTATTTT. This sequence joins TRBV7-9 and TRBJ2-3; D not resolved. The V and J ends lost 2 bases and 8 bases respectively, with 8 bases between them. This CDR3 region has 12 residues. Germline V gene sequence: CDR1 SEHNR, CDR2 FQNEAQ (reference sequence).

This chain links TRBV4-3 with TRBJ2-7; possibly TRBD1 for D (7 bases). The CDR3 is made up of 19 amino acids. With 0 bases removed from V and 4 bases from J, the gap between germline ends came to 25 bases. Germline V gene sequence: CDR1 LGHNA, CDR2 YSLEER. The CDR3 here is CASSQDAPGTAAGGYEQYF. CDR3 nucleotide sequence: TGCGCCAGCAGCCAAGATGCCCCTGGGACGGCGGCAGGGGGGTACGAGCAGTACTTC.

The rearrangement joins TRBV3-1 to TRBJ2-5, with 14 bases that match TRBD2. V gave up 5 bases and J gave up 1 base; unmatched junction bases: 6. This CDR3 spans 17 amino acids. CDR1 is LGHDT, CDR2 YNNKEL, per germline (reference sequence). CDR3 nucleotide sequence: TGTGCCAGCAGCGAGACTAGCGGGAGGGTGAGCCAAGAGACCCAGTACTTC. Translating gives CASSETSGRVSQETQYF.

V gene TRBV24-1 combines with J gene TRBJ1-1; D not certain. The CDR3 totals 10 residues. Trimming removed 10 bases from V and 5 bases from J, with 7 bases in between. Germline V gives CDR1 KGHDR, CDR2 SFDVKD. CDR3 bases: TGTGCCACAGAAGGTACTGAAGCTTTCTTT. This codes for CATEGTEAFF.

This rearrangement joins TRBV14 to TRBJ2-7; D unresolved. The CDR3 consists of 14 residues. The germline V and J ends were trimmed by 1 base and 2 bases, with 9 bases remaining between them. Germline assignment: CDR1 SGHDN and CDR2 FVKESK. CDR3 residues: CASSQVGVAYEQYF. CDR3 DNA sequence: TGTGCCAGCAGCCAAGTCGGTGTGGCCTACGAGCAGTACTTC.

The gene calls are TRBV7-9 and TRBJ2-1; 12 bases are a match to TRBD2. The CDR3 sequence is 18 residues long. The ends lost 5 bases at V and 5 bases at J; junction bases unmatched: 13. Germline values: CDR1 SEHNR, CDR2 FQNEAQ (reference sequence). The CDR3 DNA reads as TGTGCCAGCAGCCTCCTGGCGCTAGCGGGAGGGCGGAACAATGAGCAGTTCTTC. Protein sequence: CASSLLALAGGRNNEQFF.